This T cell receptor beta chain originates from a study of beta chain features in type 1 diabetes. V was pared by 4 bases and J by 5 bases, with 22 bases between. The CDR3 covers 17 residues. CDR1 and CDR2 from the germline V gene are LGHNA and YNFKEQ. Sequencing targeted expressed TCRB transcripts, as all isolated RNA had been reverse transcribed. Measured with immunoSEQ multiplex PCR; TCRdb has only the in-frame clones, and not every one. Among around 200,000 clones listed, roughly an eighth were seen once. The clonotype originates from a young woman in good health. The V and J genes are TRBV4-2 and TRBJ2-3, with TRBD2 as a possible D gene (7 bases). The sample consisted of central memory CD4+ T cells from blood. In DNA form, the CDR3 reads TGTGCCAGCAGCCCCTTGGGGGCGGGGGCCGGGAGAGATACGCAGTATTTT. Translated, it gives CASSPLGAGAGRDTQYF.